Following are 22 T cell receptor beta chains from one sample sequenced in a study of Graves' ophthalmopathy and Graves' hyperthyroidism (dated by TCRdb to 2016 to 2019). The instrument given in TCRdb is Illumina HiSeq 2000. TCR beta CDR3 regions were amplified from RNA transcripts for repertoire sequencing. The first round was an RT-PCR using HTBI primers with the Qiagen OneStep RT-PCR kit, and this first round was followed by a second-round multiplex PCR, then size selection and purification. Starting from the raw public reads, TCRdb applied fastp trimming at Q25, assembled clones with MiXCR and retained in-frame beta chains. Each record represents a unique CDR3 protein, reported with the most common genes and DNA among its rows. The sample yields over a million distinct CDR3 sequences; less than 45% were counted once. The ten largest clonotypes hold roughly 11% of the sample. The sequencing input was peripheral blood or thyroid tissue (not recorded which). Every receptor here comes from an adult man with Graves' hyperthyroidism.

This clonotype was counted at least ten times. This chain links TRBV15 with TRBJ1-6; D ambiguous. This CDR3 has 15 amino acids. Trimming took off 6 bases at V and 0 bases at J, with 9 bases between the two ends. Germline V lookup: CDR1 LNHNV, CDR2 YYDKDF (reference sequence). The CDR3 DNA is TGTGCCACCAGTGGGATAAGCTCCTATAATTCACCCCTCCACTTT. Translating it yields CATSGISSYNSPLHF. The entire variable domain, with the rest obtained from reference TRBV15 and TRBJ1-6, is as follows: DAMVIQNPRYQVTQFGKPVTLSCSQTLNHNVMYWYQQKSSQAPKLLFHYYDKDFNNEADTPDNFQSRRPNTSFCFLDIRSPGLGDTAMYLCATSGISSYNSPLHFGNGTRLTVT.

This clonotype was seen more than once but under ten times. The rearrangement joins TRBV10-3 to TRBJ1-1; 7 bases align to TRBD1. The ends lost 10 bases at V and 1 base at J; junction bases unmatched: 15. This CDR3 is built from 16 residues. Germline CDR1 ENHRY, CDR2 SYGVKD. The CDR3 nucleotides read TGTGCCAGCCTGGGACAGACCGTATCGACGAACACTGAAGCTTTCTTT. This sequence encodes CASLGQTVSTNTEAFF.

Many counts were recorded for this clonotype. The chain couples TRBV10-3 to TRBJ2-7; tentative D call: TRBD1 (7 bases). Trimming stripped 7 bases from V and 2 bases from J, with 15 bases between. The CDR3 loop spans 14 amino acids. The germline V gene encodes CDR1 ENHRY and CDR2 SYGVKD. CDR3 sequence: CAIKGQGGTYEQYF. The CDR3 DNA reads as TGTGCCATCAAAGGGCAGGGGGGCACCTACGAGCAGTACTTC.

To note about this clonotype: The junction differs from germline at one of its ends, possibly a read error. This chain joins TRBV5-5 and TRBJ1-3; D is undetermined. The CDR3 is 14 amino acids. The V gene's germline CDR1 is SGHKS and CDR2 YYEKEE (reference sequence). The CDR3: CASSFGRPGNTIYF. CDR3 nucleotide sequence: TGTGCCAGCAGCTTTGGCCGCCCTGGGAACACCATATATTTT.

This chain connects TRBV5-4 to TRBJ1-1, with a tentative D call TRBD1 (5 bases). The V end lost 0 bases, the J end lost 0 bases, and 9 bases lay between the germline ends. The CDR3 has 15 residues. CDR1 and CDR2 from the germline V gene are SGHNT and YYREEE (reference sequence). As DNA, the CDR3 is TGTGCCAGCAGCTTGGCGTCCAGGGTGAACACTGAAGCTTTCTTT. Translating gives CASSLASRVNTEAFF.

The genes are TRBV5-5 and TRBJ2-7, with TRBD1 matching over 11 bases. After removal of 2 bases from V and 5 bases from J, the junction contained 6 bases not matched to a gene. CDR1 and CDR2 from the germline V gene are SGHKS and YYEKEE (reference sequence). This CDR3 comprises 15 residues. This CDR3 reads CASSFPGQGENEQYF. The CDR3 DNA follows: TGTGCCAGCAGCTTCCCGGGACAGGGGGAAAACGAGCAGTACTTC.

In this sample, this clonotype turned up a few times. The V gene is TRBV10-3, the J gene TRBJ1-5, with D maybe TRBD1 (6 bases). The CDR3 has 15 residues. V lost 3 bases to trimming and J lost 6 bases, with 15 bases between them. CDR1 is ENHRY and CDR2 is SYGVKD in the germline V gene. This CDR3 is CAISEGRGGSQPQHF. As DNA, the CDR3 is TGTGCCATCAGTGAAGGCAGGGGAGGTAGTCAGCCCCAGCATTTT.

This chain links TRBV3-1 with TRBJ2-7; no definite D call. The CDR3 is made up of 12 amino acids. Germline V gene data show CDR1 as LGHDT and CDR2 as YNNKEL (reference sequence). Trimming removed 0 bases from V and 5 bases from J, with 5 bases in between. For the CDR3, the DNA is TGTGCCAGCAGCCAAGAAGGGAACGAGCAGTACTTC. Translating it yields CASSQEGNEQYF.

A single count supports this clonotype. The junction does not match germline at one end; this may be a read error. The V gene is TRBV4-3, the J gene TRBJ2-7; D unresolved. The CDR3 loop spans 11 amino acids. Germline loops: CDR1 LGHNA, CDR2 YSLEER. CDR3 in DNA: TGCGCCGGCAGCCATGGTTACGAGCAGTACTTC. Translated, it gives CAGSHGYEQYF.

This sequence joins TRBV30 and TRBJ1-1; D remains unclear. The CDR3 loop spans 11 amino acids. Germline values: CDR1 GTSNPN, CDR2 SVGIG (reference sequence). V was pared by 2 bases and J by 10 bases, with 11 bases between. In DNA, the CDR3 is TGTGCCTGGAGTCTTCAGAACGGAGCTTTCTTT. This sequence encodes CAWSLQNGAFF.

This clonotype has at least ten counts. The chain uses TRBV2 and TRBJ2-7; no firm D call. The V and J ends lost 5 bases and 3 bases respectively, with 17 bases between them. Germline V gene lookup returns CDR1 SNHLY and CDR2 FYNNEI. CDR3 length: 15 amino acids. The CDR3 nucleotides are TGTGCCAGCAGTAGTCTGGGTTTAGCCAGCTACGAGCAGTACTTC. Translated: CASSSLGLASYEQYF.

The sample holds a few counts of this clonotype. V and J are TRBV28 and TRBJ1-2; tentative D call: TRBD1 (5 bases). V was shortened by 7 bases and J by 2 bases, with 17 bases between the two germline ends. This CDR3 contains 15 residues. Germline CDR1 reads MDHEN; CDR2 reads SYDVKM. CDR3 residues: CASNSRGSANYGYTF. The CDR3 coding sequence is TGTGCCAGCAACTCTAGGGGCAGCGCAAACTATGGCTACACCTTC.

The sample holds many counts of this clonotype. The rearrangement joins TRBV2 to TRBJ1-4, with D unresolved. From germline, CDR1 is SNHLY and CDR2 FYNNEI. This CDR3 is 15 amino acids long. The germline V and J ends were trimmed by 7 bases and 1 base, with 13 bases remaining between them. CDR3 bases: TGTGCCAGCAAATTAGATTCTCGAACTAATGAAAAACTGTTTTTT. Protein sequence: CASKLDSRTNEKLFF.

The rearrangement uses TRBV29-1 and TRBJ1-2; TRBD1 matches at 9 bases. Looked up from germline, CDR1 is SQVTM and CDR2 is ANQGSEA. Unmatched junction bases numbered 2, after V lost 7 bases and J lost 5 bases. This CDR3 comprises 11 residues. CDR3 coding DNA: TGCAGCGCGACAGGGGGATATGGCTACACCTTC. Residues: CSATGGYGYTF.

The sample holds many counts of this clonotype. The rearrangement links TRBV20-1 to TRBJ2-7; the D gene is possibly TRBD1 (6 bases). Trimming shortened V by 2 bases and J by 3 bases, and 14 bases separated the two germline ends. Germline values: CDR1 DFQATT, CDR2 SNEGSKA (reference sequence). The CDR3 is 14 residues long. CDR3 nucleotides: TGCAGTGCTAGAACCGGGACATCCCTCTACGAGCAGTACTTC. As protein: CSARTGTSLYEQYF.

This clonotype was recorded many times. The CDR3 region is CSSLAGGPYEQYF. CDR3 coding DNA: TGCAGTTCACTAGCGGGAGGCCCCTACGAGCAGTACTTC. V is TRBV20-1 and J is TRBJ2-7; 12 nucleotides match TRBD2. The CDR3 is 13 amino acids. Trimming took 8 bases from V and 2 from J; bases not matched to a gene: 4. CDR1 and CDR2 (germline): DFQATT, SNEGSKA (reference sequence).

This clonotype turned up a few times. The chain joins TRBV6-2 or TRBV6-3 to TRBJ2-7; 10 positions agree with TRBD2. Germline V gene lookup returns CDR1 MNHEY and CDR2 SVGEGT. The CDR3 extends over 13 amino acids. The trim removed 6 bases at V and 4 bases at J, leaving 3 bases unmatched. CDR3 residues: CASRASGRYEQYF. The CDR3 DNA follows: TGTGCCAGCAGGGCTAGCGGGAGATACGAGCAGTACTTC.

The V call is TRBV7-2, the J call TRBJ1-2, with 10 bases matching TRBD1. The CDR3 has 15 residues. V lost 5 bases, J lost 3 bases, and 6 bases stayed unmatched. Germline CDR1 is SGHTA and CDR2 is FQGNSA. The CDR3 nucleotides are TGTGCCAGCAGCCCTCTGGGACAGGGGTACTATGGCTACACCTTC. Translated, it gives CASSPLGQGYYGYTF.

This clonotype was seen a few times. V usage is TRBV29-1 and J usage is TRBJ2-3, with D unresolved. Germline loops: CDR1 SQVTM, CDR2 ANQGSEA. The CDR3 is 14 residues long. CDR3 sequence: CSLAPPISTDTQYF. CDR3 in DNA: TGCAGTCTCGCACCCCCAATTAGCACAGATACGCAGTATTTT.

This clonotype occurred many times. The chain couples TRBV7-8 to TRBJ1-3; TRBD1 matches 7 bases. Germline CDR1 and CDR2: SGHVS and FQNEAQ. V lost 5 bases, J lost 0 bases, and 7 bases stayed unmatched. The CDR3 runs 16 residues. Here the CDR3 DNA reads TGTGCCAGCAGCCCAGCCGGGACAGCCTCTGGAAACACCATATATTTT. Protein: CASSPAGTASGNTIYF.

Written as DNA, the CDR3 is TGTGCCAGCAGGGAAGCAGGGGATCTAACCGAGCAGTACTTC. This translates into CASREAGDLTEQYF. This sequence joins TRBV12-3 or TRBV12-4 and TRBJ2-7, with D perhaps matching TRBD1 (6 bases). The length of the CDR3 is 14 residues. V dropped 6 bases and J dropped 6 bases, with 18 bases sitting between them.

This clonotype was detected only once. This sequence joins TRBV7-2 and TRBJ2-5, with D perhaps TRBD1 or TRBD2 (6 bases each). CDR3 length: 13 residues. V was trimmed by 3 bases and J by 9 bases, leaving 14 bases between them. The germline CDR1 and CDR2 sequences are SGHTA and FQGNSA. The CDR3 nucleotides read TGTGCCAGCAGCTTGCGGGACAAAGGGGCCCAGTACTTC. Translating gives CASSLRDKGAQYF.